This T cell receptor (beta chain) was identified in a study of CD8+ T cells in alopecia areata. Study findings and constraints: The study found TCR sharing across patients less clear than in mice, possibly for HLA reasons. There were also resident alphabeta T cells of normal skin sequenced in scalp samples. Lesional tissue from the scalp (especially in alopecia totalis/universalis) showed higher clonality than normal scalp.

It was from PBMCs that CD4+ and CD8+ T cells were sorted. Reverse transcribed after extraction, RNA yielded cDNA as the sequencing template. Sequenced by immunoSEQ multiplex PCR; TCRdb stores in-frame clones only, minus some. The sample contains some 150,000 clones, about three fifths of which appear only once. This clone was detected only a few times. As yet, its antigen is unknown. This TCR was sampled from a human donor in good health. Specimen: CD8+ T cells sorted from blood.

The DNA of the CDR3 is TGCGCCAGCAGTGAGTCCTTGGGCGACAATGAGCAGTTCTTC. Its translation is CASSESLGDNEQFF. The V gene is TRBV10-1, the J gene TRBJ2-1; D is undetermined. The germline gives CDR1 WNHNN, CDR2 SYGVQD (reference sequence). Trimming shortened V by 0 bases and J by 5 bases, and 8 bases separated the two germline ends. The CDR3 spans 14 residues.